The 30 T cell receptor beta chains given below trace back to one sample, sequenced in a study of shared clonotypes between healthy human individuals. The data were produced by immunoSEQ multiplex PCR, yet TCRdb's version contains in-frame clones alone and is incomplete. This sample has about 79,000 clones, with over 55% found just once. Sequencing used memory CD8+ T cells sorted from blood. Subset: CD45RO+ cells pooled with CCR7-negative TemRA cells. All receptors come from a man aged 25 to 45 in good health.

The chain is built from TRBV2 and TRBJ2-3; 12 bases line up with TRBD1. CDR3 length: 17 residues. CDR1 SNHLY and CDR2 FYNNEI come from the germline V gene. The junction had 7 bases not matched to a gene; V was cut back by 3 bases and J by 3 bases. The CDR3 reads CASSDLGQGAYTDTQYF. For the CDR3, the DNA is TGTGCCAGCAGTGACCTGGGACAGGGGGCGTATACAGATACGCAGTATTTT.

The chain uses TRBV19 and TRBJ2-3; D gene uncertain. Germline V gives CDR1 LNHDA, CDR2 SQIVND (reference sequence). V lost 9 bases and J lost 0, with 16 bases in between. This CDR3 spans 15 amino acids. The CDR3 is CASLPGVFSTDTQYF. CDR3 nucleotide sequence: TGTGCCAGCCTCCCGGGTGTGTTTAGCACAGATACGCAGTATTTT.

Note on this clone: At one boundary the junction diverges from the germline segment, which might be a read error. V usage is TRBV6-5 and J usage is TRBJ2-3, with unresolved D. CDR3 size: 13 residues. CDR1 and CDR2 from the germline V gene are MNHEY and SVGAGI. The CDR3 DNA reads TGTGCCAGCAGTTACAGCAGCAAAGATACGCAGTATTTT. Amino acid sequence: CASSYSSKDTQYF.

The chain joins TRBV6-1 to TRBJ2-7; D may be TRBD2 (6 bases). With 7 bases removed from V and 6 bases from J, the gap between germline ends came to 13 bases. Germline CDR1 is MNHNS and CDR2 is SASEGT. The CDR3 extends over 12 amino acids. This CDR3 is CASKGLTPEQYF. The DNA of the CDR3 is TGTGCCAGCAAGGGACTTACCCCCGAGCAGTACTTC.

CDR3 sequence: CASSPRIDWTSGTGELFF. CDR3 DNA sequence: TGTGCCAGCAGCCCCCGAATTGACTGGACTAGCGGTACCGGGGAGCTGTTTTTT. The V and J genes are TRBV7-2 and TRBJ2-2; 10 bases match TRBD2. The CDR3 is made up of 18 amino acids. V dropped 5 bases and J dropped 5; count of bases not matched to a gene: 14. Germline CDR1 SGHTA, CDR2 FQGNSA.

This clone appeared many times. The chain is built from TRBV11-2 and TRBJ2-7; D remains ambiguous. Trimming left V 2 bases short and J 5 bases short, with 13 bases between. CDR1 and CDR2 from the germline V gene are SGHAT and FQNNGV. This CDR3 contains 14 residues. The chain's CDR3 is CASSLLTGADEQYF. The DNA for the CDR3 is TGTGCCAGCAGCTTATTAACGGGTGCAGACGAGCAGTACTTC.

The chain recombines TRBV19 with TRBJ2-3, with D perhaps TRBD1 or TRBD2 (5 bases each). Trimming left V 3 bases short and J 1 base short, with 14 bases between. Germline V gene sequence: CDR1 LNHDA, CDR2 SQIVND (reference sequence). The CDR3 has 16 residues. The CDR3 spells CASSMMGEGGTDTQYF. CDR3 DNA: TGTGCCAGTAGTATGATGGGGGAAGGGGGCACAGATACGCAGTATTTT.

This clone was observed many times. The chain links TRBV6-4 to TRBJ2-2; the D gene is possibly TRBD1 (6 bases). The CDR3 has 14 residues. V lost 3 bases to trimming and J lost 7 bases, with 12 bases between them. Germline CDR1 MRHNA, CDR2 SNTAGT. CDR3 region: CASSEQGQLGELFF. The CDR3, as DNA: TGTGCCAGCAGTGAGCAGGGGCAGCTCGGGGAGCTGTTTTTT.

The genes are TRBV15 and TRBJ2-1, with a possible D match to TRBD2 (7 bases). Trimming cost V 8 bases and J 10 bases, with 21 bases left between them. Germline V CDR1 and CDR2: LNHNV, YYDKDF (reference sequence). This CDR3 spans 14 amino acids. The CDR3 DNA follows: TGTGCCACCTCAGGGGCGGGGGAGGCTCAGGAGCAGTTCTTC. Its translation is CATSGAGEAQEQFF. The full variable domain, its missing parts supplied by reference TRBV15 and TRBJ2-1, is DAMVIQNPRYQVTQFGKPVTLSCSQTLNHNVMYWYQQKSSQAPKLLFHYYDKDFNNEADTPDNFQSRRPNTSFCFLDIRSPGLGDTAMYLCATSGAGEAQEQFFGPGTRLTVL.

The rearrangement uses TRBV19 and TRBJ2-1; 9 nucleotides match TRBD2. The germline CDR1 and CDR2 sequences are LNHDA and SQIVND (reference sequence). Trimming removed 6 bases from V and 4 bases from J; junction bases left unmatched: 7. The CDR3 is 15 residues long. The DNA of the CDR3 is TGTGCCAGTAGAATTAGCGGGGGAGCGTACAATGAGCAGTTCTTC. This codes for CASRISGGAYNEQFF.

The chain recombines TRBV10-3 with TRBJ2-3, with 7 bases fitting TRBD2. Germline trimming cut 5 bases from V and 6 bases from J; bases unmatched to any gene: 23. The CDR3 covers 19 residues. Germline lookup yields CDR1 ENHRY and CDR2 SYGVKD. This CDR3 reads CAISKNRMVGEGRLDTQYF. CDR3 DNA sequence: TGTGCCATCAGTAAAAACCGAATGGTGGGGGAGGGCCGGTTGGATACGCAGTATTTT.

The chain employs TRBV6-6 and TRBJ1-2, with D uncertain. Trimming left V 6 bases short and J 3 bases short, with 8 bases between. The CDR3 totals 12 residues. Germline V gene data show CDR1 as MNHNY and CDR2 as SVGAGI (reference sequence). CDR3 bases: TGTGCCAGCAGCCGCGGGGACTATGGCTACACCTTC. Its protein is CASSRGDYGYTF.

The chain carries TRBV2 and TRBJ1-1; unclear D gene. The V end lost 7 bases, the J end lost 5 bases, and 17 bases lay between the germline ends. The CDR3 covers 14 residues. Germline V gene sequence: CDR1 SNHLY, CDR2 FYNNEI. The CDR3 region is CASIPEVGETEAFF. In DNA form, the CDR3 reads TGTGCCAGCATCCCAGAGGTGGGTGAGACTGAAGCTTTCTTT.

In this sample, this clone turned up a few times. The chain uses TRBV4-1 and TRBJ2-7; D is uncertain. CDR3 length: 15 amino acids. The germline CDR1 and CDR2 sequences are MGHRA and YSYEKL. Trimming left V 5 bases short and J 0 bases short, with 14 bases between. The CDR3 DNA sequence: TGCGCCAGCAGCTCAACTTTATTCAGCTCCTACGAGCAGTACTTC. Amino acid sequence: CASSSTLFSSYEQYF.

V and J are TRBV6-5 and TRBJ1-2; D perhaps matches TRBD1 (5 bases). The germline V gene encodes CDR1 MNHEY and CDR2 SVGAGI. Trimming shortened V by 0 bases and J by 6 bases, and 5 bases separated the two germline ends. CDR3 length: 12 amino acids. In DNA, the CDR3 is TGTGCCAGCAGTTACTCAGGGGATGGCTACACCTTC. Translating gives CASSYSGDGYTF.

The chain links TRBV15 to TRBJ2-7; TRBD2 is a possible D gene (6 bases). V lost 0 bases, J lost 4 bases, and 13 bases lay in between. The germline gives CDR1 LNHNV, CDR2 YYDKDF (reference sequence). The CDR3 totals 15 residues. The CDR3 sequence is CATSRDSRERYEQYF. The DNA for the CDR3 is TGTGCCACCAGCAGAGATTCACGGGAGCGGTACGAGCAGTACTTC.

V gene TRBV15 combines with J gene TRBJ2-5; 10 nucleotides match TRBD2. The J segment lost 1 base and the V segment lost 0 bases, leaving 2 bases of the junction unmatched. The germline gives CDR1 LNHNV, CDR2 YYDKDF (reference sequence). The CDR3 spans 16 residues. Here the CDR3 reads CATSRDRLAGQETQYF. The CDR3 region has the DNA TGTGCCACCAGCAGAGATCGACTAGCGGGCCAAGAGACCCAGTACTTC.

V usage is TRBV28 and J usage is TRBJ1-2; TRBD1 agrees at 8 bases. The germline CDR1 and CDR2 sequences are MDHEN and SYDVKM. V trimming: 6 bases; J trimming: 2 bases; junction bases outside the gene matches: 11. CDR3 length equals 16 residues. The CDR3 DNA reads as TGTGCCAGCAGAGAAACTATCAGGGGGCGAAACTATGGCTACACCTTC. It encodes CASRETIRGRNYGYTF.

This clone was recorded a few times. This chain links TRBV4-2 with TRBJ1-2, with a tentative D call TRBD1 (5 bases). This CDR3 is built from 16 residues. V was trimmed by 4 bases and J by 5 bases, leaving 20 bases between them. The germline V gene has CDR1 LGHNA and CDR2 YNFKEQ. CDR3 amino acids: CASSPSSGTAAYGYTF. The CDR3 DNA reads as TGTGCCAGCAGCCCCTCCTCCGGGACCGCCGCGTATGGCTACACCTTC.

The V call is TRBV7-9, the J call TRBJ2-2; D may be TRBD1 (6 bases). There are 15 residues in the CDR3. V shed 5 bases and J shed 3 bases, with 13 bases lying between them. In germline, CDR1 is SEHNR, CDR2 FQNEAQ (reference sequence). The CDR3: CASSPGGGYTGELFF. CDR3 sequence (DNA): TGTGCCAGCAGCCCAGGTGGGGGCTACACCGGGGAGCTGTTTTTT. Drawing the rest from reference TRBV7-9 and TRBJ2-2, the complete variable domain is DTGVSQNPRHKITKRGQNVTFRCDPISEHNRLYWYRQTLGQGPEFLTYFQNEAQLEKSRLLSDRFSAERPKGSFSTLEIQRTEQGDSAMYLCASSPGGGYTGELFFGEGSRLTVL.

This chain connects TRBV20-1 to TRBJ2-5, with 7 positions matching TRBD2. The CDR3 sequence is 11 residues long. With 3 bases clipped from V and 5 bases from J, the junction kept 0 bases outside the gene matches. CDR1 is DFQATT, CDR2 SNEGSKA, per germline (reference sequence). CDR3 in amino acids: CSARGGETQYF. CDR3 DNA sequence: TGCAGTGCTAGGGGAGGGGAGACCCAGTACTTC.

The sample holds one count of this clone. The chain recombines TRBV7-3 with TRBJ2-1, with TRBD2 matching over 8 bases. Trimming took 2 bases from V and 3 from J; bases not matched to a gene: 0. The CDR3 totals 14 residues. Germline V gene lookup returns CDR1 SGHTA and CDR2 FQGTGA. CDR3: CASSLGTSYNEQFF. The CDR3 bases are TGTGCCAGCAGCTTAGGGACTAGCTACAATGAGCAGTTCTTC. The variable domain in full, with the rest retrieved from reference TRBV7-3 and TRBJ2-1, is GAGVSQTPSNKVTEKGKYVELRCDPISGHTALYWYRQSLGQGPEFLIYFQGTGAADDSGLPNDRFFAVRPEGSVSTLKIQRTERGDSAVYLCASSLGTSYNEQFFGPGTRLTVL.

The chain is built from TRBV7-2 and TRBJ2-1, with no clear D. From germline, CDR1 is SGHTA and CDR2 FQGNSA. V dropped 5 bases and J dropped 5 bases, with 10 bases sitting between them. The CDR3 length is 13 residues. The CDR3 is CASSLPSNNEQFF. The CDR3 nucleotides are TGTGCCAGCAGCCTTCCCAGCAACAATGAGCAGTTCTTC.

This clone has just a few counts. Here the CDR3 reads CASSESPRTTSYEQYF. The DNA of the CDR3 is TGTGCCAGCAGTGAATCGCCCAGAACAACCTCCTACGAGCAGTACTTC. This chain connects TRBV25-1 to TRBJ2-7; D unresolved. V was pared by 1 base and J by 0 bases, with 13 bases between. The CDR3 loop spans 16 amino acids. Germline V gene lookup returns CDR1 MGHDK and CDR2 SYGVNS.

This clone was counted between two and nine times. The chain employs TRBV27 and TRBJ1-2, with a possible D match to TRBD1 (6 bases). The CDR3 has 15 residues. V was shortened by 8 bases and J by 6 bases, with 22 bases between the two germline ends. CDR1 is MNHEY, CDR2 SMNVEV, per germline (reference sequence). The CDR3 DNA reads as TGTGCCAGCCGCCAGCGGGGTAGGCCAGGGGATGGCTACACCTTC. Amino acid sequence: CASRQRGRPGDGYTF.

The chain combines TRBV25-1 with TRBJ1-2; TRBD1 agrees at 9 bases. The CDR3 loop spans 16 amino acids. CDR1 and CDR2 (germline): MGHDK, SYGVNS. Germline trimming cut 5 bases from V and 11 bases from J; bases unmatched to any gene: 18. Here the CDR3 DNA reads TGTGCCAGCAGTAAAACTCGGGACAGGGAACCGATCTCATACACCTTC. As protein: CASSKTRDREPISYTF.

V gene TRBV6-5 combines with J gene TRBJ2-5; the D gene is possibly TRBD2 (6 bases). The ends were cut back, 6 bases at V and 3 bases at J, with 11 bases in the middle. The germline V gene has CDR1 MNHEY and CDR2 SVGAGI. The CDR3 has 13 amino acids. The CDR3, as DNA: TGTGCCAGCAGCTCCCCGGGAGAAGAGACCCAGTACTTC. Encoded protein: CASSSPGEETQYF.

The gene calls are TRBV13 and TRBJ2-1; 7 bases fit TRBD2. The CDR3 covers 14 residues. The germline V gene has CDR1 PRHDT and CDR2 FYEKMQ (reference sequence). V lost 7 bases and J lost 2; bases outside the gene matches: 5. The CDR3 region is CASTLAAAYNEQFF. The CDR3 DNA is TGTGCCAGCACGCTAGCGGCCGCCTACAATGAGCAGTTCTTC. Full variable domain (rest looked up from reference TRBV13 and TRBJ2-1): AAGVIQSPRHLIKEKRETATLKCYPIPRHDTVYWYQQGPGQDPQFLISFYEKMQSDKGSIPDRFSAQQFSDYHSELNMSSLELGDSALYFCASTLAAAYNEQFFGPGTRLTVL.

A word on this clone: An end of the junction does not agree with germline; a read error may underlie this. This chain links TRBV6-1 with TRBJ2-7, with D tentatively TRBD1 (5 bases). CDR3 size: 16 residues. CDR1 and CDR2 from the germline V gene are MNHNS and SASEGT. This CDR3 is CAISESKFYPDNEQYF. Written as DNA, the CDR3 is TGTGCCATCAGTGAGTCGAAATTCTATCCGGACAACGAGCAGTACTTC.

This chain joins TRBV13 and TRBJ2-1; TRBD2 matches at 14 bases. CDR1 is PRHDT and CDR2 is FYEKMQ in the germline V gene (reference sequence). Trimming at V came to 5 bases and at J to 1 base, leaving 4 bases not matched to a gene. There are 17 residues in the CDR3. The CDR3 loop is CASSPGLAGGSYNEQFF. CDR3 in DNA: TGTGCCAGCAGCCCCGGACTAGCGGGAGGTTCCTACAATGAGCAGTTCTTC.